The 15 T cell receptor beta chains presented below share a single source sample, sequenced in a study of CD8+ T cells in alopecia areata. After isolation, RNA underwent reverse transcription to generate cDNA as the sequencing template. TCRdb's copy holds only in-frame clones and misses some; the assay was immunoSEQ multiplex PCR. The table shows about 160,000 clones, with 45% to 60% occurring only once. The sample comprised CD4+ T cells sorted from blood. These receptors all come from a human donor with alopecia areata.

This chain links TRBV23-1 with TRBJ1-2, with D hard to call. TRBV23-1 is an open reading frame, and its role is uncertain. V was pared by 1 base and J by 8 bases, with 5 bases between. The CDR3 extends over 11 amino acids. The CDR3 loop reads CASSQLGGYTF. DNA of the CDR3: TGCGCCAGCAGTCAATTAGGCGGCTACACCTTC.

The V call is TRBV14, the J call TRBJ1-5, with a weak D call TRBD1 (6 bases). The CDR3 has 15 residues. Germline lookup yields CDR1 SGHDN and CDR2 FVKESK. The V and J ends lost 4 bases and 5 bases respectively, with 15 bases between them. The CDR3 reads CASSPLGDKHQPQHF. In DNA form, the CDR3 reads TGTGCCAGCAGCCCGCTTGGGGACAAACATCAGCCCCAGCATTTT.

The chain links TRBV5-1 to TRBJ2-3; the match to TRBD1 covers 8 bases. J was trimmed by 2 bases and V by 4 bases; bases with no gene match: 6. This CDR3 has 15 amino acids. Germline values: CDR1 SGHRS, CDR2 YFSETQ. Written as DNA, the CDR3 is TGCGCCAGCAGCCCTAGGACAGGGACCACAGATACGCAGTATTTT. It specifies CASSPRTGTTDTQYF.

This clone was detected a few times. This chain uses TRBV9 with TRBJ2-7; D ambiguous. Deletions cut 3 bases from V and 3 bases from J, with 10 bases between. CDR1 is SGDLS, CDR2 YYNGEE, per germline. The CDR3 spans 13 residues. The CDR3 DNA follows: TGTGCCAGCAGCGCAAGACTGGACTACGAGCAGTACTTC. This gives the protein CASSARLDYEQYF.

This sequence joins TRBV28 and TRBJ1-1, with a weak D call TRBD1 (6 bases). Germline V lookup: CDR1 MDHEN, CDR2 SYDVKM. V shed 5 bases and J shed 0 bases, with 16 bases lying between them. This CDR3 is built from 16 residues. The CDR3 loop reads CASSVMGAPMNTEAFF. The CDR3 region has the DNA TGTGCCAGCAGTGTAATGGGGGCTCCCATGAACACTGAAGCTTTCTTT.

The chain links TRBV29-1 to TRBJ1-2, with D unclear. Germline CDR1 is SQVTM and CDR2 is ANQGSEA. Trimming stripped 5 bases from V and 8 bases from J, with 9 bases between. The CDR3 covers 10 residues. For the CDR3, the DNA is TGCAGCGTTTTTCTTGGGGGCTACACCTTC. The encoded protein is CSVFLGGYTF.

This clone showed up just a few times. The rearrangement links TRBV5-1 to TRBJ1-5; no definite D call. The CDR3 has 13 residues. V was trimmed by 0 bases and J by 0 bases, leaving 1 base between them. Looked up from germline, CDR1 is SGHRS and CDR2 is YFSETQ. CDR3 loop: CASSLDSNQPQHF. The CDR3 DNA reads TGCGCCAGCAGCTTGGATAGCAATCAGCCCCAGCATTTT.

The rearrangement links TRBV5-1 to TRBJ2-5; 7 positions agree with TRBD1. The CDR3 spans 15 residues. V shed 2 bases and J 10 bases; nucleotides not matched to a gene: 14. The germline V gene encodes CDR1 SGHRS and CDR2 YFSETQ. CDR3 protein: CASSFEDRSSGNQYF. As DNA, the CDR3 is TGCGCCAGCAGCTTTGAGGACAGGTCCTCGGGAAACCAGTACTTC.

This rearrangement joins TRBV28 to TRBJ2-5; D is unresolved. CDR3 length equals 12 residues. Germline CDR1 and CDR2: MDHEN and SYDVKM. V was shortened by 4 bases and J by 7 bases, with 10 bases between the two germline ends. CDR3 DNA: TGTGCCAGCAGTTACCTACGACGGACCCAGTACTTC. This codes for CASSYLRRTQYF. The whole variable domain, remainder taken from reference TRBV28 and TRBJ2-5, is DVKVTQSSRYLVKRTGEKVFLECVQDMDHENMFWYRQDPGLGLRLIYFSYDVKMKEKGDIPEGYSVSREKKERFSLILESASTNQTSMYLCASSYLRRTQYFGPGTRLLVL.

CDR3 bases: TGCAGCGTTGATTACGGCTATGGCTACACCTTC. Protein product: CSVDYGYGYTF. This chain uses TRBV29-1 with TRBJ1-2; D call uncertain. This CDR3 is 11 amino acids long. V lost 3 bases and J lost 4, with 6 bases in between. The germline CDR1 and CDR2 sequences are SQVTM and ANQGSEA.

V gene TRBV29-1 combines with J gene TRBJ2-6, with TRBD1 identical over 7 bases. The CDR3 covers 18 residues. The germline CDR1 and CDR2 sequences are SQVTM and ANQGSEA. V shed 3 bases and J 1 base; nucleotides not matched to a gene: 12. This chain's CDR3 is CSVEVWDRKESGANVLTF. The CDR3 DNA follows: TGCAGCGTTGAGGTTTGGGACAGAAAAGAGTCTGGGGCCAACGTCCTGACTTTC.

The chain couples TRBV9 to TRBJ1-2; D call uncertain. The V and J ends lost 2 bases and 5 bases respectively, with 10 bases between them. CDR1 and CDR2 from the germline V gene are SGDLS and YYNGEE. The CDR3 covers 13 residues. The CDR3 region is CASSVDGWYGYTF. The CDR3 nucleotides read TGTGCCAGCAGCGTTGACGGTTGGTATGGCTACACCTTC. Complete variable domain (other parts from reference TRBV9 and TRBJ1-2): DSGVTQTPKHLITATGQRVTLRCSPRSGDLSVYWYQQSLDQGLQFLIQYYNGEERAKGNILERFSAQQFPDLHSELNLSSLELGDSALYFCASSVDGWYGYTFGSGTRLTVV.

This clone appeared a few times. Germline and junction disagree at one end, which may indicate a read error. The rearrangement links TRBV28 to TRBJ2-5; D remains unclear. The CDR3 totals 12 residues. The V gene's germline CDR1 is MDHEN and CDR2 SYDVKM. The CDR3 DNA reads TGTGCCAGCAGTTTATCGGCGCCAGCCCATGACTTC. Protein sequence: CASSLSAPAHDF. The full variable domain, rest sourced from reference TRBV28 and TRBJ2-5, is DVKVTQSSRYLVKRTGEKVFLECVQDMDHENMFWYRQDPGLGLRLIYFSYDVKMKEKGDIPEGYSVSREKKERFSLILESASTNQTSMYLCASSLSAPAHDFGPGTRLLVL.

The chain has TRBV28 and TRBJ2-7; perhaps TRBD1 as D (6 bases). Trimming removed 7 bases from V and 0 bases from J, with 13 bases in between. Germline-derived CDR1 and CDR2 are MDHEN and SYDVKM. This CDR3 spans 14 amino acids. The CDR3 is CASMIGTLSYEQYF. CDR3 nucleotide sequence: TGTGCCAGCATGATCGGGACACTCTCCTACGAGCAGTACTTC.

The rearrangement links TRBV4-1 to TRBJ2-3; the D is unclear. Trimming left V 3 bases short and J 7 bases short, with 8 bases between. This CDR3 spans 12 amino acids. Germline CDR1 and CDR2: MGHRA and YSYEKL. The CDR3, as DNA: TGCGCCAGCAGCCAGTTCACCCATACGCAGTATTTT. Residues: CASSQFTHTQYF.